These 21 T cell receptor beta chains share one sample of origin, sequenced in a study of blood T cell repertoires in COVID-19. Clones were read by immunoSEQ multiplex PCR, and TCRdb kept only the in-frame ones, dropping some. The repertoire consists of some 45,000 clones, with roughly 80% occurring once and the leading ten covering just over 8.5%. The sequenced sample was peripheral blood. These receptors were taken from a man aged 55 to 70 with acute or convalescent COVID-19.

Comments on this clone: In the same sample, other DNA sequences code for this CDR3. The CDR3 reads CASSAGGWQPQHF. The CDR3 DNA reads as TGTGCCAGCAGCGCAGGGGGCTGGCAGCCCCAGCATTTT. The rearrangement uses TRBV25-1 and TRBJ1-5; 8 bases are shared with TRBD1. The CDR3 spans 13 residues. CDR1 and CDR2 (germline): MGHDK, SYGVNS. Losses at the gene ends were 6 bases for V and 7 bases for J; bases not matched to a gene: 5.

The chain uses TRBV5-6 and TRBJ1-2, with a weak D call TRBD1 (5 bases). Germline lookup yields CDR1 SGHDT and CDR2 YYEEEE. The CDR3 sequence is 14 residues long. The ends were cut back, 1 base at V and 3 bases at J, with 10 bases in the middle. The CDR3 protein is CASSLSGADYGYTF. The CDR3 DNA reads as TGTGCCAGCAGCTTGTCTGGGGCGGACTATGGCTACACCTTC.

The V call is TRBV3-1 (or the pseudogene TRBV3-2), the J call TRBJ1-3, with a possible D match to TRBD1 (5 bases). Germline-derived CDR1 and CDR2 are LGHDT and YNNKEL (reference sequence). V was clipped by 1 base and J by 4 bases, with 14 bases between them. This CDR3 is 16 amino acids long. CDR3 in amino acids: CASSQGSQGRGNTIYF. CDR3 DNA sequence: TGTGCCAGCAGCCAAGGAAGCCAGGGAAGAGGAAACACCATATATTTT.

The V call is TRBV7-9, the J call TRBJ2-5; possibly TRBD2 for D (5 bases). The germline V and J ends were trimmed by 6 bases and 1 base, with 12 bases remaining between them. This CDR3 spans 14 amino acids. The V gene's germline CDR1 is SEHNR and CDR2 FQNEAQ (reference sequence). The DNA of the CDR3 is TGTGCCAGCAGTTTGGACTTGTCCCAAGAGACCCAGTACTTC. This encodes CASSLDLSQETQYF.

This chain uses TRBV5-8 with TRBJ2-1; the D gene is possibly TRBD1 (6 bases). The CDR3 sequence is 15 residues long. Trimming pared 0 bases from V and 6 bases from J, leaving 13 bases between. Germline V CDR1 and CDR2: SGHTS, YDEGEE. CDR3 nucleotides: TGTGCCAGCAGCTTGGAGCCAGGGGCGGCCAATGAGCAGTTCTTC. Amino acids: CASSLEPGAANEQFF.

The CDR3 DNA reads as TGTGCCTGGGAAGACCGTAGAGACAGGGGTGAAAAACTGTTTTTT. Translated, it gives CAWEDRRDRGEKLFF. This rearrangement joins TRBV30 to TRBJ1-4; TRBD1 aligns across 8 bases. The ends lost 5 bases at V and 7 bases at J; junction bases unmatched: 12. Germline V lookup: CDR1 GTSNPN, CDR2 SVGIG (reference sequence). The CDR3 contains 15 residues.

By share of the sample, this clone is medium-sized. The chain uses TRBV19 and TRBJ1-5, with TRBD1 identical over 11 bases. The CDR3 sequence is 18 residues long. Trimming took 5 bases from V and 0 from J; bases not matched to a gene: 9. Germline loops: CDR1 LNHDA, CDR2 SQIVND (reference sequence). For the CDR3, the DNA is TGTGCCAGTAGTCTTGGGACAGGGGGGTGGGATAGCAATCAGCCCCAGCATTTT. Protein: CASSLGTGGWDSNQPQHF.

CDR3 in amino acids: CASSYSVEGVLAKNIQYF. As DNA, the CDR3 is TGTGCCAGCAGTTATTCAGTAGAAGGGGTACTAGCCAAAAACATTCAGTACTTC. This chain connects TRBV6-2 or TRBV6-3 to TRBJ2-4; D possibly corresponds to TRBD1 (5 bases). Germline V gives CDR1 MNHEY, CDR2 SVGEGT. Deletions cut 3 bases from V and 0 bases from J, with 18 bases between. There are 18 residues in the CDR3.

The V and J genes are TRBV11-2 and TRBJ1-2; TRBD1 matches at 9 bases. With 7 bases clipped from V and 5 bases from J, the junction kept 8 bases outside the gene matches. Germline V gives CDR1 SGHAT, CDR2 FQNNGV. The length of the CDR3 is 14 residues. CDR3: CASNEQGAGYGYTF. The CDR3 bases are TGTGCCAGCAACGAACAGGGGGCAGGGTATGGCTACACCTTC.

The chain is built from TRBV5-1 and TRBJ2-2; D may be TRBD1 (7 bases). The V end lost 2 bases, the J end lost 6 bases, and 14 bases lay between the germline ends. CDR1 and CDR2 from the germline V gene are SGHRS and YFSETQ. This CDR3 is built from 15 residues. The chain's CDR3 is CASSFQGGRAGELFF. Here the CDR3 DNA reads TGCGCCAGCAGCTTTCAGGGGGGAAGAGCCGGGGAGCTGTTTTTT.

The chain recombines TRBV7-2 with TRBJ1-5, with TRBD1 as a possible D gene (6 bases). The CDR3 is made up of 12 amino acids. V was trimmed by 5 bases and J by 9 bases, leaving 11 bases between them. Per germline, CDR1 SGHTA and CDR2 FQGNSA. Written as DNA, the CDR3 is TGTGCCAGCAGCCCTGGGGGCCCGCCCCAGCATTTT. Residues: CASSPGGPPQHF.

This chain links TRBV20-1 with TRBJ1-4; perhaps TRBD1 as D (6 bases). The CDR3 loop spans 15 amino acids. Germline V gene lookup returns CDR1 DFQATT and CDR2 SNEGSKA (reference sequence). V shed 3 bases and J shed 7 bases, with 18 bases lying between them. In nucleotides, the CDR3 is TGCAGTGCTAGTCCCCTCAGGGGCGTAGGTGAAAAACTGTTTTTT. Encoded protein: CSASPLRGVGEKLFF.

The V gene is TRBV6-5, the J gene TRBJ2-1; possibly TRBD1 for D (5 bases). This CDR3 is built from 13 residues. Germline V CDR1 and CDR2: MNHEY, SVGAGI. The V gene lost 6 bases and the J gene lost 3 bases, with 9 bases spanning the gap. CDR3 amino acids: CASRTTDYNEQFF. In DNA, the CDR3 is TGTGCCAGCAGGACGACAGACTACAATGAGCAGTTCTTC.

This sequence joins TRBV12-3 or TRBV12-4 and TRBJ1-2; 9 bases are a match to TRBD1. CDR3 length: 13 amino acids. V shed 6 bases and J 5 bases; nucleotides not matched to a gene: 4. CDR3 loop: CASSRGQGYGYTF. The CDR3 bases are TGTGCCAGCAGCAGGGGACAGGGTTATGGCTACACCTTC.

In its sample, this clone was seen a few times. The J gene is TRBJ1-4, the V gene TRBV19; D is possibly TRBD1 (6 bases). The ends were cut back, 5 bases at V and 9 bases at J, with 19 bases in the middle. The CDR3 loop spans 15 amino acids. CDR1 and CDR2 from the germline V gene are LNHDA and SQIVND (reference sequence). CDR3 region: CASSRRRTAFKKLFF. The CDR3 bases are TGTGCCAGTAGTCGTCGCAGGACAGCTTTCAAAAAACTGTTTTTT.

This clone was detected a few times. This chain joins TRBV5-1 and TRBJ2-3; TRBD1 matches at 8 bases. The V gene end was trimmed by 0 bases and the J gene end by 6 bases; junction bases not matched to a gene: 6. Germline V CDR1 and CDR2: SGHRS, YFSETQ. The length of the CDR3 is 15 residues. As DNA, the CDR3 is TGCGCCAGCAGCTTGGGGCAGGGGGCAGGGGATACGCAGTATTTT. Protein: CASSLGQGAGDTQYF. The whole variable domain, filled in from reference TRBV5-1 and TRBJ2-3, reads KAGVTQTPRYLIKTRGQQVTLSCSPISGHRSVSWYQQTPGQGLQFLFEYFSETQRNKGNFPGRFSGRQFSNSRSEMNVSTLELGDSALYLCASSLGQGAGDTQYFGPGTRLTVL.

This chain uses TRBV11-3 with TRBJ2-3, with D possibly matching TRBD2 (6 bases). The germline V and J ends were trimmed by 3 bases and 1 base, with 11 bases remaining between them. The CDR3 contains 15 residues. The germline gives CDR1 SGHNT, CDR2 YENEEA. Here the CDR3 reads CASSLGGMGTDTQYF. In DNA form, the CDR3 reads TGTGCCAGCAGCTTGGGGGGTATGGGCACAGATACGCAGTATTTT.

The rearrangement uses TRBV20-1 and TRBJ2-7, with D unresolved. Germline assignment: CDR1 DFQATT and CDR2 SNEGSKA (reference sequence). Trimming removed 2 bases from V and 6 bases from J, with 8 bases in between. The CDR3 totals 11 residues. The CDR3 DNA reads TGCAGTGCTAGAAGAGTCGGCGAGCAGTACTTC. This translates into CSARRVGEQYF.

The J gene is TRBJ2-3, the V gene TRBV27; 7 bases map to TRBD1. J lost 4 bases, V lost 6 bases, and 13 bases had no gene match. CDR1 is MNHEY, CDR2 SMNVEV, per germline (reference sequence). The CDR3 length is 16 residues. The CDR3 protein is CASSPGVTGFADTQYF. For the CDR3, the DNA is TGTGCCAGCAGCCCTGGGGTGACAGGGTTTGCAGATACGCAGTATTTT.

The chain links TRBV3-1 (or the pseudogene TRBV3-2) to TRBJ1-2; 8 bases align to TRBD1. J was trimmed by 0 bases and V by 1 base; bases with no gene match: 4. The CDR3 sequence is 16 residues long. Looked up from germline, CDR1 is LGHDT and CDR2 is YNNKEL (reference sequence). The CDR3 DNA is TGTGCCAGCAGCCAAGGGGACAGGCGAGCTAACTATGGCTACACCTTC. It translates to CASSQGDRRANYGYTF.

This clone was counted between two and nine times. This chain uses TRBV4-1 with TRBJ1-2; D is undetermined. Germline lookup yields CDR1 MGHRA and CDR2 YSYEKL. The V gene lost 1 base and the J gene lost 4 bases, with 7 bases spanning the gap. The CDR3 sequence is 13 residues long. The CDR3 sequence is CASSQGATYGYTF. CDR3 nucleotide sequence: TGCGCCAGCAGCCAAGGAGCAACCTATGGCTACACCTTC.